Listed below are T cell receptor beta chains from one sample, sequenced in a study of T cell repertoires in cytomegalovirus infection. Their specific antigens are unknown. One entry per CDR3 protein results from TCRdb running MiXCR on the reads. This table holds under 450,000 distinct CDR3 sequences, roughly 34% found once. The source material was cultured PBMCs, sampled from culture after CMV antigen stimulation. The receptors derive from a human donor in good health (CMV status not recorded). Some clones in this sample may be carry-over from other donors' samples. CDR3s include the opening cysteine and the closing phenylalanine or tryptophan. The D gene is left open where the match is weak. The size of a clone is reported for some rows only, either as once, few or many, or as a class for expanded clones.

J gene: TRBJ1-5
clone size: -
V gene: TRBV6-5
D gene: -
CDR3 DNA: TGTGCCAGCAGTTACAGCGGGGAGGATCAGCCCCAGCATTTT
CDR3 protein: CASSYSGEDQPQHF

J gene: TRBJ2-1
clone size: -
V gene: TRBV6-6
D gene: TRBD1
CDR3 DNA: TGTGCCAGCAGTTACTCGATCCGGACAGGGGCAAATGAGCAGTTCTTC
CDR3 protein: CASSYSIRTGANEQFF

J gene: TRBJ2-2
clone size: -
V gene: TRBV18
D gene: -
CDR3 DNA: TGTGCCAGCTCACCAAAGGTCCTGAACACCGAGGAGCTGTTTTTT
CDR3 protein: CASSPKVLNTEELFF

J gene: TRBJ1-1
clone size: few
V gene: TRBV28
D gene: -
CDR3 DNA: TGTGCCAGCAGACCGGGTCAGGAGAACACTGAAGCTTTCTTT
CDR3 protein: CASRPGQENTEAFF

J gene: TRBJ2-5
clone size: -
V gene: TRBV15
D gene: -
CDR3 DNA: TGTGCCACCAGCAGAGCCAGCCAAGAGACCCAGTACTTC
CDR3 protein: CATSRASQETQYF

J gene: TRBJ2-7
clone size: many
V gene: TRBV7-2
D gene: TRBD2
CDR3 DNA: TGTGCCAGCAGCACTCTCGGGACTAGCGGGAGCTACGAGCAGTACTTC
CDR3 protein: CASSTLGTSGSYEQYF

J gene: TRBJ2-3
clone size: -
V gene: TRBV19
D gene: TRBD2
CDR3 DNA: TGTGCCAGTAGCTACGGGACTAGCGGGGCCACAGATACGCAGTATTTT
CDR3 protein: CASSYGTSGATDTQYF

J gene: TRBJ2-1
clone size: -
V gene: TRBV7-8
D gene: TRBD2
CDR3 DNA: TGTGCCAGCAGCCCACTGCCAAGGACTAGCTCCTACAATGAGCAGTTCTTC
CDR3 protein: CASSPLPRTSSYNEQFF

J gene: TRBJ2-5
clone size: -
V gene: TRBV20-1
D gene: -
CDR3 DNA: TGCAGTGCTAGAGATGAGGGGCTGTACGGGGAGACCCAGTACTTC
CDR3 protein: CSARDEGLYGETQYF

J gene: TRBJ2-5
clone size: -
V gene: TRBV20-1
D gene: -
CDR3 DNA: TGCAGTGCTAGAGCCCAAGAGACCCAGTACTTC
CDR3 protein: CSARAQETQYF

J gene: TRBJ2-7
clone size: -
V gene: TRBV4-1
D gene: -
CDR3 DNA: TGCGCCAGCAGCCAAGATTTTGGGGGCGAGCAGTACTTC
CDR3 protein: CASSQDFGGEQYF

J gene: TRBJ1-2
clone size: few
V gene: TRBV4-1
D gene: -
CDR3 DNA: TGCGCCAGCAGCCGCCCGGACGGATCATACTATGGCTACACCTTC
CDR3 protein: CASSRPDGSYYGYTF

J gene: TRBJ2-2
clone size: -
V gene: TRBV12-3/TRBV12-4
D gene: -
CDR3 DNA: TGTGCCAGCACTAAAGAGGGGTTCACGAACACCGGGGAGCTGTTTTTT
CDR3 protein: CASTKEGFTNTGELFF

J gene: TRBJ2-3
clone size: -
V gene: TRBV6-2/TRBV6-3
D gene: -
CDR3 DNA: TGTGCCAGCACCGCAGCCATGGGTGGAACAGATACGCAGTATTTT
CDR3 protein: CASTAAMGGTDTQYF

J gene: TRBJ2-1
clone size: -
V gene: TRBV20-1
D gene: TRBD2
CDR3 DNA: TGCAGTGCTAGAGTGAGTGGGACTAGCAATCTAACCTTAAGCTCCTACAATGAGCAGTTCTTC
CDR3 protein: CSARVSGTSNLTLSSYNEQFF

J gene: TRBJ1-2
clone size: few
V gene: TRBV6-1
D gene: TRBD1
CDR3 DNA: TGTGCCAGCAGCGGACAGGGCTATGGCTACACCTTC
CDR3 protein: CASSGQGYGYTF

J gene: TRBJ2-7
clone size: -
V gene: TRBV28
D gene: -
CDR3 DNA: TGTGCCAGCAGTTTTTTAACTAGAAGACTTGTTTTC
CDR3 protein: CASSFLTRRLVF

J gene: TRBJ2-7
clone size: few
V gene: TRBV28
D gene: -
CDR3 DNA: TGTGCCAGCAAGGAGAGCAGGACCCTCACCTACGAGCAGTACTTC
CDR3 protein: CASKESRTLTYEQYF

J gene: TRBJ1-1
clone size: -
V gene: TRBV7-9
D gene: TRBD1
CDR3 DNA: TGTGCCAGCAGCTTAAATACAGGGGCGGCCACTGAAGCTTTCTTT
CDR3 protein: CASSLNTGAATEAFF

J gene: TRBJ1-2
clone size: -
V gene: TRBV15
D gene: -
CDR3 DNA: TGTGCCACCTCGGAGGGGCAGAACTATGGCTACACCTTC
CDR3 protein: CATSEGQNYGYTF

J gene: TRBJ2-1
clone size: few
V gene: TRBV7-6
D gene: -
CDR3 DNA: TGTGCCAGCAGTTTTCCAGACCCAGACAATGAGCAGTTCTTC
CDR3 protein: CASSFPDPDNEQFF

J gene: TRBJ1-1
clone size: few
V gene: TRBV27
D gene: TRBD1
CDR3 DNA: TGTGCCAGCAGTCTCAGGACAGGGCTGAACACTGAAGCTTTCTTT
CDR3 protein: CASSLRTGLNTEAFF

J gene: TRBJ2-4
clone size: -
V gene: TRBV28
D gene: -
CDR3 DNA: TGTGCCAGCACCTTAGGACGGGGTAGCGGTAAAAACATTCAGTACTTC
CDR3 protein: CASTLGRGSGKNIQYF

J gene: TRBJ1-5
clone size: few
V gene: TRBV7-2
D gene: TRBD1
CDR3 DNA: TGTGCCAGCAGCTTTGGCCGGGGACAGAATCAGCCCCAGCATTTT
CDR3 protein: CASSFGRGQNQPQHF

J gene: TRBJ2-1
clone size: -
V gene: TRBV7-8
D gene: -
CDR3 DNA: TGTGCCAGCTGGAGTCTCGTGCGGAATGAGCAGTTCTTC
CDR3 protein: CASWSLVRNEQFF

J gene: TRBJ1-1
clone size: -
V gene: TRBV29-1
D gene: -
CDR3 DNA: TGCAGCGCTGAAGACAGCGGGCTCACTGAAGCTTTCTTT
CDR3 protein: CSAEDSGLTEAFF

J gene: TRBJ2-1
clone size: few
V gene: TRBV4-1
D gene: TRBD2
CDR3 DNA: TGCGCCAGCAGCCAAGCGTTGGGACTAGCAGATAATGAGCAGTTCTTC
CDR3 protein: CASSQALGLADNEQFF

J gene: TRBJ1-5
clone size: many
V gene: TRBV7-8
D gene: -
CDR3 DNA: TGTGCCAGCAGCTCTGACAGCGCCGAGATGGCTCAGCCCCAGCATTTT
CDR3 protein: CASSSDSAEMAQPQHF

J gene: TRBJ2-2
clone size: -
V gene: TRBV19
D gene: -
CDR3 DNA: TGTGCCAGTAGCCCAGGGCCCGTCGGTTTCGCCGGGGAGCTGTTTTTT
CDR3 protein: CASSPGPVGFAGELFF

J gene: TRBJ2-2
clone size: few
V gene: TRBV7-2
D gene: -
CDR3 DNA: TGTGCCAGCAGCCCTACCTCTCTACGTGCGAACACCGGGGAGCTGTTTTTT
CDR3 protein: CASSPTSLRANTGELFF

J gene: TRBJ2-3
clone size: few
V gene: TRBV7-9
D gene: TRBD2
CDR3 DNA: TGTGCCAGCAGCAACACGCGGGAGTTGAGAGATACGCAGTATTTT
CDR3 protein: CASSNTRELRDTQYF

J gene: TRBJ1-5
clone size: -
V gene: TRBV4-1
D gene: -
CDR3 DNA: TGTGCCAGCAGCCAAGGACATGACAGCAATCAGCCCCAGCATTTT
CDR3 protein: CASSQGHDSNQPQHF

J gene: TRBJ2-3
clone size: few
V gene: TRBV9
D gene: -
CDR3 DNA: TGTGCCAGCAGCGTCAATAGCGGAAGCACAGATACGCAGTATTTT
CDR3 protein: CASSVNSGSTDTQYF

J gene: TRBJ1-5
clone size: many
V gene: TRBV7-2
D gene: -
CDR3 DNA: TGTGCCAGCAGCTTAGAGGGTTATAGCAATCAGCCCCAGCATTTT
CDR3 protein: CASSLEGYSNQPQHF

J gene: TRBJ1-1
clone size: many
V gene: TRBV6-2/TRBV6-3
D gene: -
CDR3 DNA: TGTGCCAGCAGTTACTCGATCTCGGGGAGAGAAGAAGCTTTCTTT
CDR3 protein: CASSYSISGREEAFF

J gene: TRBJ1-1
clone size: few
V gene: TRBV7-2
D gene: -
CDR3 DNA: TGTGCCAGCAGCGTCACGGTTGAAGCTTTCTTT
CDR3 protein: CASSVTVEAFF

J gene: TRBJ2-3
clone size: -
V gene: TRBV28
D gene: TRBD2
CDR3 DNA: TGTGCCAGCAGTTTCCCCTTACTAGCGGGAGAGGATACGCAGTATTTT
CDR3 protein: CASSFPLLAGEDTQYF

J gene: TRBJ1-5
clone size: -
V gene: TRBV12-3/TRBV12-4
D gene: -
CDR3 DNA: TGTGCCAGCAGTTTTGTCAGAGGGAATCAGCCCCAGCATTTT
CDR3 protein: CASSFVRGNQPQHF

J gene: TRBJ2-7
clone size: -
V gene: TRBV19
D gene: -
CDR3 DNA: TGTGCCAGTTCTCCCGGGGTGGCCGGCGAGCAGTACTTC
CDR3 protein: CASSPGVAGEQYF

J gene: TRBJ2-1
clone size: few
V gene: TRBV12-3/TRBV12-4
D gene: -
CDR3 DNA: TGTGCCAGCAGTTTCCAGGTGAATGAGCAGTTCTTC
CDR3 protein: CASSFQVNEQFF

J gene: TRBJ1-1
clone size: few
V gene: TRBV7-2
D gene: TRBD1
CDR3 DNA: TGTGCCAGCAGCTTCCAGGGGGCCTCGAACACTGAAGCTTTCTTT
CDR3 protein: CASSFQGASNTEAFF

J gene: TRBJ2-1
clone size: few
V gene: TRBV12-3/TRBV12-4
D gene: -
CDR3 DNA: TGTGCCGTCGGGCTCGGAAGCAGATCCTACAATGAGCAGTTCTTC
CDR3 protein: CAVGLGSRSYNEQFF